Following are 14 T cell receptor beta chains from one sample sequenced in a study of T cells after yellow fever vaccination. MiXCR was run by TCRdb on the 5' RACE reads, yielding one entry per CDR3 protein. Counted here are about 30,000 distinct CDR3 sequences, 4.4% occurring once; the ten biggest clones make up about half. Sequenced material: CD8+ T cells sorted from PBMCs, taken 5 days after the yellow fever booster vaccination. The receptors were gathered from a man aged 25-45 years who received the YFV17D yellow fever vaccine.

This clonotype was seen at least ten times. The chain links TRBV3-1 to TRBJ2-7; D tentatively reads TRBD1 or TRBD2 (6 bases each). Trimming pared 0 bases from V and 3 bases from J, leaving 21 bases between. The CDR3 spans 18 residues. CDR1 is LGHDT, CDR2 YNNKEL, per germline (reference sequence). CDR3 nucleotides: TGTGCCAGCAGCCAAGAAATGCCCTGGTCGGGGGCAGACTACGAGCAGTACTTC. Amino acids: CASSQEMPWSGADYEQYF.

This clonotype has at least ten counts. This sequence joins TRBV9 and TRBJ2-7, with TRBD1 matching 12 bases. The CDR3 contains 16 residues. Trimming at V came to 2 bases and at J to 6 bases, leaving 9 bases not matched to a gene. Germline lookup yields CDR1 SGDLS and CDR2 YYNGEE. CDR3 in DNA: TGTGCCAGCAGCGTGACAGCGGGACAGGGGGCGGGCGAGCAGTACTTC. As protein: CASSVTAGQGAGEQYF.

There are many counts of this clonotype. This sequence joins TRBV9 and TRBJ2-1; D uncertain. Germline V gene sequence: CDR1 SGDLS, CDR2 YYNGEE. V dropped 0 bases and J dropped 6 bases, with 4 bases sitting between them. The length of the CDR3 is 12 residues. CDR3 sequence reads: CASSVAPNEQFF. CDR3 sequence (DNA): TGTGCCAGCAGCGTAGCTCCCAATGAGCAGTTCTTC.

This clonotype was seen ten or more times. V gene TRBV27 combines with J gene TRBJ2-1, with TRBD2 matching over 11 bases. This CDR3 is built from 15 residues. Looked up from germline, CDR1 is MNHEY and CDR2 is SMNVEV (reference sequence). V lost 4 bases to trimming and J lost 7 bases; unmatched junction nucleotides: 6. The CDR3 here is CASSSTSGALNEQFF. DNA of the CDR3: TGTGCCAGCAGTTCGACTAGCGGGGCTTTGAATGAGCAGTTCTTC.

This clonotype showed up many times. The chain has TRBV20-1 and TRBJ2-7; no clear D gene. This CDR3 contains 10 residues. Trimming removed 3 bases at V and 6 bases at J, with 6 bases between. Germline values: CDR1 DFQATT, CDR2 SNEGSKA (reference sequence). The DNA of the CDR3 is TGCAGTGCTAGTTTGTCCGAGCAGTACTTC. Translated, it gives CSASLSEQYF.

Many counts were recorded for this clonotype. CDR3 coding DNA: TGTGCCAGCAGTTCGGGCCTTGGCTTCGATGAGCAGTTCTTC. Translated, it gives CASSSGLGFDEQFF. This sequence joins TRBV27 and TRBJ2-1; D is uncertain. Germline V gene sequence: CDR1 MNHEY, CDR2 SMNVEV (reference sequence). Trimming shortened V by 4 bases and J by 8 bases, and 15 bases separated the two germline ends. This CDR3 region has 14 residues.

This clonotype was seen at least ten times. V gene TRBV7-2 combines with J gene TRBJ1-2; D uncertain. Germline loops: CDR1 SGHTA, CDR2 FQGNSA. Trimming stripped 7 bases from V and 5 bases from J, with 8 bases between. CDR3 length: 11 residues. The CDR3: CASTFSYGYTF. CDR3 coding DNA: TGTGCCAGCACCTTCAGTTATGGCTACACCTTC.

This clonotype was picked up many times. The chain uses TRBV6-4 and TRBJ2-3; TRBD1 agrees at 8 bases. Looked up from germline, CDR1 is MRHNA and CDR2 is SNTAGT. This CDR3 is 14 amino acids long. V shed 0 bases, J shed 4 bases, and the junction held 0 bases outside the gene matches. The chain's CDR3 is CASSDSQGADTQYF. CDR3 nucleotides: TGTGCCAGCAGTGACTCACAGGGGGCAGATACGCAGTATTTT.

The rearrangement links TRBV20-1 to TRBJ2-5; tentatively, D is TRBD2 (6 bases). Germline assignment: CDR1 DFQATT and CDR2 SNEGSKA (reference sequence). The CDR3 totals 15 residues. V was cut by 7 bases and J by 4 bases, with 22 bases left in between. This CDR3 reads CSGCRGRGSRETQYF. In DNA, the CDR3 is TGCAGTGGTTGCCGGGGTCGGGGGTCCAGAGAGACCCAGTACTTC.

As concerns this clonotype: This may arise from a read error, as a much more abundant clone is one base away. The genes are TRBV5-4 and TRBJ2-3; D might be TRBD1 or TRBD2, each matching 6 bases. Germline values: CDR1 SGHNT, CDR2 YYREEE (reference sequence). CDR3 length equals 14 residues. The V end lost 10 bases, the J end lost 1 base, and 16 bases lay between the germline ends. The chain's CDR3 is CALKGGLGTDTQYF. Written as DNA, the CDR3 is TGTGCCTTGAAGGGGGGCTTGGGCACAGATACGCAGTATTTT.

There are many counts of this clonotype. The chain employs TRBV7-2 and TRBJ2-6, with 12 positions matching TRBD2. The CDR3 runs to 17 residues. Looked up from germline, CDR1 is SGHTA and CDR2 is FQGNSA. V gave up 3 bases and J gave up 3 bases; unmatched junction bases: 3. The CDR3 DNA reads TGTGCCAGCAGCTTCCTAGCGGGAGGGATTGGGGCCAACGTCCTGACTTTC. This codes for CASSFLAGGIGANVLTF.

Ten or more counts support this clonotype. The rearrangement joins TRBV7-9 to TRBJ1-1; no reliable D call. Germline-derived CDR1 and CDR2 are SEHNR and FQNEAQ (reference sequence). The CDR3 covers 14 residues. Trimming left V 1 base short and J 1 base short, with 7 bases between. CDR3 sequence (DNA): TGTGCCAGCAGCTTAGTCCCCAAGAACACTGAAGCTTTCTTT. Protein sequence: CASSLVPKNTEAFF.

This clonotype was picked up many times. The rearrangement links TRBV7-8 to TRBJ2-7; D gene unclear. The CDR3 extends over 14 amino acids. Trimming stripped 1 base from V and 2 bases from J, with 9 bases between. CDR1 is SGHVS, CDR2 FQNEAQ, per germline. The CDR3 coding sequence is TGTGCCAGCAGCTTAGTTGGAGCGACCTACGAGCAGTACTTC. This gives the protein CASSLVGATYEQYF. Supplemented by reference TRBV7-8 and TRBJ2-7, the full variable domain reads GAGVSQSPRYKVAKRGQDVALRCDPISGHVSLFWYQQALGQGPEFLTYFQNEAQLDKSGLPSDRFFAERPEGSVSTLKIQRTQQEDSAVYLCASSLVGATYEQYFGPGTRLTVT.

This clonotype was counted at least ten times. The chain combines TRBV28 with TRBJ2-4, with 14 positions matching TRBD2. This CDR3 region has 14 residues. Germline CDR1 MDHEN, CDR2 SYDVKM. Trimming took 6 bases from V and 16 from J; bases not matched to a gene: 11. The CDR3 DNA reads TGTGCCAGCAGGCCCGGGACTAGCGGGAGTGTTCCCTACTTC. Its protein product is CASRPGTSGSVPYF.